The 17 T cell receptor beta chains below all came from one sample that was sequenced in a study of beta chain features in type 1 diabetes. The authors reverse transcribed all of the isolated RNA, so sequencing captured expressed TCRB transcripts. Produced via immunoSEQ multiplex PCR; TCRdb's table is partial and in-frame only. This sample yields under 20,000 clones, of which 55% are seen a single time; around 0.48% belongs to the top ten. Sequencing input: stem cell memory CD4+ T cells from blood. The receptors were gathered from a woman between 18 and 29 years old in good health.

This clone turned up a few times. At one of its ends the junction is not consistent with the germline gene, which may arise from a read error. The chain joins TRBV2 to TRBJ2-7, with 10 bases that match TRBD2. The germline V gene has CDR1 SNHLY and CDR2 FYNNEI. The CDR3 totals 14 residues. The CDR3 DNA follows: TGTGCCAGCAGTGATACAGCGGGAGGGTCGGACAGGAACTTC. Protein: CASSDTAGGSDRNF. The full variable domain, with the rest looked up from reference TRBV2 and TRBJ2-7, is EPEVTQTPSHQVTQMGQEVILRCVPISNHLYFYWYRQILGQKVEFLVSFYNNEISEKSEIFDDQFSVERPDGSNFTLKIRSTKLEDSAMYFCASSDTAGGSDRNFGPGTRLTVT.

The chain recombines TRBV15 with TRBJ2-7; TRBD2 matches 12 bases. Trimming took 6 bases from V and 6 from J; bases not matched to a gene: 12. Germline V lookup: CDR1 LNHNV, CDR2 YYDKDF (reference sequence). The CDR3 loop spans 16 amino acids. The CDR3 loop is CATRSRLAGDAIEQYF. DNA of the CDR3: TGTGCCACCAGATCTCGACTAGCGGGAGATGCCATCGAGCAGTACTTC.

CDR3 coding DNA: TGTGCCAGCAGCCAAGAGGGAGGGCGGGCTAGCAATCAGCCCCAGCATTTT. Protein sequence: CASSQEGGRASNQPQHF. V gene TRBV4-2 combines with J gene TRBJ1-5; D is unresolved. Looked up from germline, CDR1 is LGHNA and CDR2 is YNFKEQ. The V and J ends lost 0 bases and 0 bases respectively, with 12 bases between them. The CDR3 length is 17 residues.

The V call is TRBV30, the J call TRBJ1-2, with D possibly being TRBD1 (6 bases). V was clipped by 2 bases and J by 2 bases, with 9 bases between them. Germline-derived CDR1 and CDR2 are GTSNPN and SVGIG (reference sequence). The CDR3 sequence is 13 residues long. The CDR3 here is CAWSPQGNYGYTF. In DNA, the CDR3 is TGTGCCTGGAGTCCCCAGGGGAACTATGGCTACACCTTC.

J is TRBJ2-7 and V is TRBV11-2, with 7 bases aligning to TRBD2. This CDR3 has 15 residues. Per the germline V gene, CDR1 is SGHAT and CDR2 is FQNNGV. Losses at the gene ends were 2 bases for V and 2 bases for J; bases not matched to a gene: 6. CDR3 loop: CASSLRGTTAYEQYF. Here the CDR3 DNA reads TGTGCCAGCAGCTTACGTGGGACTACCGCCTACGAGCAGTACTTC.

The genes are TRBV27 and TRBJ2-3; D is possibly TRBD1 (6 bases). V lost 0 bases, J lost 5 bases, and 9 bases lay in between. This CDR3 has 14 amino acids. Germline CDR1 is MNHEY and CDR2 is SMNVEV (reference sequence). CDR3 in DNA: TGTGCCAGCAGTTTATCCAGGGGTAAAGATACGCAGTATTTT. This codes for CASSLSRGKDTQYF.

The table lists this clone with a count of one. The genes are TRBV11-2 and TRBJ2-7; 10 bases are a match to TRBD1. This CDR3 spans 17 amino acids. The germline V gene encodes CDR1 SGHAT and CDR2 FQNNGV. Unmatched junction bases numbered 7, after V lost 1 base and J lost 1 base. CDR3 DNA sequence: TGTGCCAGCAGCTTAGCTTGGGGGACAGGGGAGTCCTACGAGCAGTACTTC. This encodes CASSLAWGTGESYEQYF.

The genes are TRBV28 and TRBJ2-7; D unclear. The CDR3 has 12 residues. Trimming cost V 6 bases and J 8 bases, with 14 bases left between them. Germline V gene lookup returns CDR1 MDHEN and CDR2 SYDVKM. CDR3 sequence (DNA): TGTGCCAGCAGCCGACTTAAGCTACAGCAGTACTTC. It codes for CASSRLKLQQYF.

This clone was seen a handful of times. The V gene is TRBV6-6, the J gene TRBJ2-7, with 9 nucleotides matching TRBD2. The CDR3 extends over 16 amino acids. CDR1 is MNHNY, CDR2 SVGAGI, per germline (reference sequence). V dropped 0 bases and J dropped 5; count of bases not matched to a gene: 8. The CDR3 sequence: CASSYSLVAGANEQYF. The DNA of the CDR3 is TGTGCCAGCAGTTACTCGCTGGTAGCGGGAGCGAACGAGCAGTACTTC.

The genes are TRBV6-1 and TRBJ2-1; TRBD2 matches at 8 bases. Germline V gene sequence: CDR1 MNHNS, CDR2 SASEGT. V dropped 7 bases and J dropped 9; count of bases not matched to a gene: 11. The CDR3 runs to 14 residues. This CDR3 is CASKLGLALVEQFF. The CDR3 DNA reads as TGTGCCAGCAAATTAGGACTAGCCTTGGTTGAGCAGTTCTTC.

This clone was observed a few times. V is TRBV5-4 and J is TRBJ1-1; 7 bases agree with TRBD1. Germline V gene sequence: CDR1 SGHNT, CDR2 YYREEE (reference sequence). Losses at the gene ends were 5 bases for V and 4 bases for J; bases not matched to a gene: 11. This CDR3 is 15 amino acids long. For the CDR3, the DNA is TGTGCCAGCAGTCAGAGACAGGGAGATTTCACTGAAGCTTTCTTT. As protein: CASSQRQGDFTEAFF.

The chain joins TRBV5-1 to TRBJ1-3; D gene uncertain. The CDR3 is made up of 16 amino acids. The ends were cut back, 0 bases at V and 1 base at J, with 11 bases in the middle. Germline loops: CDR1 SGHRS, CDR2 YFSETQ. CDR3 region: CASSLALQTSGNTIYF. As DNA, the CDR3 is TGCGCCAGCAGCTTGGCCTTACAGACATCTGGAAACACCATATATTTT.

This chain uses TRBV15 with TRBJ2-1, with TRBD2 matching over 8 bases. J gave up 10 bases and V 0 bases, and 8 bases lay outside the gene matches. The CDR3 extends over 15 amino acids. Germline assignment: CDR1 LNHNV and CDR2 YYDKDF (reference sequence). This CDR3 is CATSRDAGLVVEQFF. The CDR3 coding sequence is TGTGCCACCAGCAGAGATGCGGGACTAGTAGTGGAGCAGTTCTTC.

This chain joins TRBV19 and TRBJ1-1; TRBD1 agrees at 9 bases. Germline CDR1 is LNHDA and CDR2 is SQIVND (reference sequence). The CDR3 runs 13 residues. V trimming: 5 bases; J trimming: 4 bases; junction bases outside the gene matches: 2. The CDR3 coding sequence is TGTGCCAGTAGTTTGGGACAGGGCACTGAAGCTTTCTTT. Translation gives CASSLGQGTEAFF.

This clone was recorded a few times. The V gene is TRBV7-6, the J gene TRBJ2-7; 10 positions agree with TRBD2. The CDR3 spans 17 residues. Germline lookup yields CDR1 SGHVS and CDR2 FNYEAQ. V lost 2 bases to trimming and J lost 0 bases; unmatched junction nucleotides: 7. CDR3 bases: TGTGCCAGCAGCTTACGCCTAGCGGGGGCCCTCTCCTACGAGCAGTACTTC. This encodes CASSLRLAGALSYEQYF.

This clone was detected once. The rearrangement joins TRBV21-1 to TRBJ2-1; the table names TRBD2, a call not compared with the DNA. TRBV21-1 is termed a pseudogene. The CDR3 contains 18 residues. The chain's CDR3 is CASSMASGGFHSYNEQFF. The CDR3 DNA follows: TGTGCCAGCAGCATGGCTAGCGGGGGGTTTCACTCCTACAATGAGCAGTTCTTC.

This clone was found a few times. The chain has TRBV1 and TRBJ1-3; TRBD1, the D gene given by the table, was not confirmed from the DNA. TRBV1 represents a pseudogene. The CDR3 extends over 15 amino acids. Written as DNA, the CDR3 is TGCACCAGCAGCCAAGCCTCCAGGCCTGGAAACACCATATATTTT. It is translated as CTSSQASRPGNTIYF.